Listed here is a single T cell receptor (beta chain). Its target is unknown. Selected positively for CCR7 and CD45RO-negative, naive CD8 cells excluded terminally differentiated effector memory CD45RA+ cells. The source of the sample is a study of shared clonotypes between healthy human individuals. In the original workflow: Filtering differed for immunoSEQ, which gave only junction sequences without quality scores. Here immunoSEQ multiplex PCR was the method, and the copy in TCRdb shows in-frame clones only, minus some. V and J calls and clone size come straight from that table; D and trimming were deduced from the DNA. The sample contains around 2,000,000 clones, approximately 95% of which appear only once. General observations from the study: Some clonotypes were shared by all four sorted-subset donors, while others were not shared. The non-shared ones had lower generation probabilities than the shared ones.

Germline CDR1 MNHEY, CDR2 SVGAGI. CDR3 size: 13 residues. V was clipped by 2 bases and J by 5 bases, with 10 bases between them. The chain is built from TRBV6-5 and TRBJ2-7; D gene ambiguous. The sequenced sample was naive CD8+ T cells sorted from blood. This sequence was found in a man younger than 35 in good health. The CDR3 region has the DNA TGTGCCAGCAGTTACGCCCTTTGGGACGAGCAGTACTTC. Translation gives CASSYALWDEQYF.